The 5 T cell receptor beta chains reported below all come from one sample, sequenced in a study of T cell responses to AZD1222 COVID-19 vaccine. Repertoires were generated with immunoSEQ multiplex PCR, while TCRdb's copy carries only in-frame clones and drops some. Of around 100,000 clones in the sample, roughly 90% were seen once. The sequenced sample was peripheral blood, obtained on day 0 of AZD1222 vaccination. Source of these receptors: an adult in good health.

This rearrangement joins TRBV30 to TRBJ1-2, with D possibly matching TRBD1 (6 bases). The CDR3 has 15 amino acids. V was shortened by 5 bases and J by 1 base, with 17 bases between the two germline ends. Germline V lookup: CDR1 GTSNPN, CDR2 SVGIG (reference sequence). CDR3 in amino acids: CAWDAGRGFNYGYTF. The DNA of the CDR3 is TGTGCCTGGGACGCGGGGAGGGGGTTTAACTATGGCTACACCTTC.

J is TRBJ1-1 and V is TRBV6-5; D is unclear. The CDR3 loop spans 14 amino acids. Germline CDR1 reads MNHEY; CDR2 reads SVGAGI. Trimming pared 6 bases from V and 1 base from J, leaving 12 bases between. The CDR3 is CASSPGGWNTEAFF. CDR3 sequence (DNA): TGTGCCAGCAGCCCCGGAGGCTGGAACACTGAAGCTTTCTTT.

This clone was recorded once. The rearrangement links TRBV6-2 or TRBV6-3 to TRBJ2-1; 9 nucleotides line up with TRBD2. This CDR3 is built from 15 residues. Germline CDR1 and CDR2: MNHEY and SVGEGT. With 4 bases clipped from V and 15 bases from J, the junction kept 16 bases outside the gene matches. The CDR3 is CASSSPGLALVLPFF. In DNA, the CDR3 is TGTGCCAGCAGTTCACCGGGACTAGCCCTAGTCCTGCCGTTCTTC.

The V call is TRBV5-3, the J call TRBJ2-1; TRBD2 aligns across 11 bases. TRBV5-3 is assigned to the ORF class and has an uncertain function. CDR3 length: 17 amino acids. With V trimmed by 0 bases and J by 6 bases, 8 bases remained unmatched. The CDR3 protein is CARSLGGTSGPRNEQFF. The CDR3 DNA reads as TGTGCCAGAAGCTTGGGGGGGACTAGCGGACCCCGCAATGAGCAGTTCTTC.

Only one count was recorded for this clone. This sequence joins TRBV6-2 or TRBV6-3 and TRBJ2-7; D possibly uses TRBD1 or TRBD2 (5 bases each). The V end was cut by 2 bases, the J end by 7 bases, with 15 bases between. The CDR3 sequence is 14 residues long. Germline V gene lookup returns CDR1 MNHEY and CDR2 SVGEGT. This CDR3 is CASSYNGGPGEQYF. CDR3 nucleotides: TGTGCCAGCAGTTACAATGGGGGACCGGGGGAGCAGTACTTC.